This T cell receptor (beta chain) was profiled in a study of blood T cell repertoires in COVID-19. As for the study in general: COVID-19 samples collected from the United States, Italy and Spain covered acute and convalescent phases. PBMCs, B-cell-depleted T cells, or T cells provided the cDNA or gDNA that made up the material.

A Seattle source enrolled patients during active infection and followed them longitudinally. Some clones are missing from TCRdb's copy, which holds only in-frame ones; the method was immunoSEQ multiplex PCR. Here the sample spans roughly 290,000 clones, around 82% being singletons. The CDR3 is 13 amino acids. Looked up from germline, CDR1 is WNHNN and CDR2 is SYGVQD (reference sequence). V was pared by 0 bases and J by 5 bases, with 4 bases between. The chain combines TRBV10-1 with TRBJ2-2; D uncertain. The receptor comes from a human donor with COVID-19, enrolled during active disease. The donor label of this sample is uncertain. The sequenced sample consisted of peripheral blood. This CDR3 reads CASSESRTGELFF. The CDR3 DNA reads TGCGCCAGCAGTGAGTCCAGGACCGGGGAGCTGTTTTTT.